These T cell receptor beta chains were read from a single sample in a study of T cell responses to AZD1222 COVID-19 vaccine. Assay: immunoSEQ multiplex PCR; the TCRdb copy retains only in-frame clones and omits some. The sample lists 150,000 to 200,000 clones; approximately 94% were seen once. The sample consisted of peripheral blood, taken on day 0 of AZD1222 vaccination. The receptors were sampled from an adult in good health. Both conserved end residues are part of each CDR3. The order of the fields is V gene, CDR3 length, CDR3 protein.

TRBV7-6 17 CASSAFTGTSSYNEQFF
TRBV19 14 CASSIDRGNTEAFF
TRBV29-1 12 CSVSQGIEEQFF
TRBV2 15 CASSATGFTGYEQYF
TRBV2 17 CASSERERDRELFEQYF
TRBV19 15 CASSMESSRTGELFF
TRBV6-1 14 CASSEAGRGTEAFF
TRBV6-6 14 CASGGQGISQPQHF
TRBV10-3 16 CATLGLAGGPLYEQYF
TRBV6-2/TRBV6-3 14 CASSYRLAGKEQFF
TRBV10-3 16 CAISEYDRGESYEQYF
TRBV6-5 15 CASSYVPSGANVLTF
TRBV9 15 CASSVAMGRNYGYTF
TRBV9 16 CASSVASGAGTDTQYF
TRBV21-1 13 CASTAGATYEQYF
TRBV19 16 CASSIRENSGANVLTF
TRBV12-1 14 CASSQRTGNNEQFF
TRBV25-1 14 CASSEGLATPREFF
TRBV15 16 CATSRGGRGGNYGYTF
TRBV7-3 13 CASSQDSYTEAFF
TRBV24-1 14 CATSGTSGMETQYF
TRBV30 13 CACQAVGGYEQYF
TRBV5-4 16 CASSRERSGTSYEQYF
TRBV7-2 17 CASSLEGTSASYNEQFF
TRBV27 15 CASRRGDRVFYEQYF
TRBV7-8 14 CASSRIRSSYEQYF
TRBV3-1/TRBV3-2 15 CASSQAPGNSYEQYF
TRBV19 14 CASSQGAISTEAFF
TRBV5-4 14 CASTAGGHTDTQYF
TRBV5-1 16 CASSFPPTGAPRGYTF
TRBV7-2 18 CASSLRLAPRRGTGELFF
TRBV15 14 CATSRRGSYNEQFF
TRBV14 15 CASSQPTGGNSPLHF
TRBV4-3 16 CASSQEFIDPQETQYF
TRBV7-2 16 CASSPLTGASSYEQYF
TRBV2 15 CASRLLRDLRGEQYF
TRBV30 13 CAWTTVGIETQYF
TRBV28 18 CASRTAGGPQVGNYGYTF
TRBV6-5 12 CASSPPSETQYF
TRBV28 14 CASGGGSSYNEQFF
TRBV7-2 16 CASSLAPVGWSYGYTF
TRBV24-1 13 CATAGQSNEKLFF
TRBV19 18 CASSKGGLAGVSYNEQFF
TRBV4-3 16 CASSQDPRDSPDEQYF
TRBV11-3 15 CASSLGPSLGNEQFF